This T cell receptor beta chain was sequenced during a study of cytomegalovirus exposure and HLA in healthy donors. The PCR made use of 60 Vbeta and 13 Jbeta primers. The table came from immunoSEQ multiplex PCR; TCRdb's copy has only in-frame clones and leaves some out. The data show about 45,000 clones, with around 87% seen just once and 6.5% to 9.5% held by the top ten. The CDR3 is made up of 19 amino acids. Trimming at V came to 2 bases and at J to 1 base, leaving 14 bases not matched to a gene. Looked up from germline, CDR1 is SGHRS and CDR2 is YFSETQ. This TCR was sampled from a woman in her 40s in good health and CMV-seropositive. The sequenced material came from PBMCs. The chain couples TRBV5-1 to TRBJ2-3, with 9 positions matching TRBD1. The CDR3 reads CASSFTTGTGIGGTDTQYF. The CDR3 DNA sequence: TGCGCCAGCAGCTTTACCACCGGGACAGGGATCGGGGGCACAGATACGCAGTATTTT.